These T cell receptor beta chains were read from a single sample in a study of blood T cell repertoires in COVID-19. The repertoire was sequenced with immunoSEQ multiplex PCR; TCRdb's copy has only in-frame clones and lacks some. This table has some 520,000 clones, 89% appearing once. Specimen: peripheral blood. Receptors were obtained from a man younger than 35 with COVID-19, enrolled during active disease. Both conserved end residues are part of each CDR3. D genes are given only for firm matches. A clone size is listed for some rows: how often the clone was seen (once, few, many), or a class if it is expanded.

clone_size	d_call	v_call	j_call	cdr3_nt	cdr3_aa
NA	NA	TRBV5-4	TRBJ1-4	TGTGCCAGCAGCTTAGGACAGACGGAAAAACTGTTTTTT	CASSLGQTEKLFF
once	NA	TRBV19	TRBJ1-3	TGTGCCAGTAGGAACCCTCCGGGGGGAGCTGGAAACACCATATATTTT	CASRNPPGGAGNTIYF
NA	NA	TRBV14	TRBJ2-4	TGTGCCAGCAGCCTCACTAGCACCAAAAACATTCAGTACTTC	CASSLTSTKNIQYF
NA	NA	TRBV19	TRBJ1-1	TGTGCCAGTAGTATCGGGGGGATCGCAGAAGCTTTCTTT	CASSIGGIAEAFF
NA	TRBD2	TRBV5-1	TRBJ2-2	TGCGCCAGCAAGGCCGCAGCTAGCGGGAGCACCGGGGAGCTGTTTTTT	CASKAAASGSTGELFF
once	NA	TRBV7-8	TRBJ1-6	TGTGCCAGCAGCTTCCAGGGGAATAATTCACCCCTCCACTTT	CASSFQGNNSPLHF
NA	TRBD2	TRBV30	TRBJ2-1	TGTGCCTGTATACGCGGCGTTAGCGGGAGGGGCGCGCAGTTCTTC	CACIRGVSGRGAQFF
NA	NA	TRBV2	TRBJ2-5	TGTGCCAGCAGCTGGAGGGGGGGCCGAGAGACCCAGTACTTC	CASSWRGGRETQYF
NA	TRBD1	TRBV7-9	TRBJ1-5	TGTGCCAGCAGCTCGGTTTCGACAGGGGAGGGACAGCCCCAGCATTTT	CASSSVSTGEGQPQHF
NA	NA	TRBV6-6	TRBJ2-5	TGTGCCAGCAGTCAAGGGGGGGCCGAAGAGACCCAGTACTTC	CASSQGGAEETQYF
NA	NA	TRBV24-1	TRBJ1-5	TGTGCCACCAGTGATGCCACAGGGAATCAGCCCCAGCATTTT	CATSDATGNQPQHF
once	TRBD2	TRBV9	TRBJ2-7	TGTGCCAGCAGCCGCAATAGCGGGATTAGTATCTACGAGCAGTACTTC	CASSRNSGISIYEQYF
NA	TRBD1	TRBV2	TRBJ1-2	TGTGCCAGCAGTCTCGGGACAGAAGTCTATGGCTACACCTTC	CASSLGTEVYGYTF
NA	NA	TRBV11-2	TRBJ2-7	TGTGCCAGCAGCTTAGGTCGGACAGAATATTACGAGCAGTACTTC	CASSLGRTEYYEQYF
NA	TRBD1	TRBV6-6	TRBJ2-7	TGTGCCAGCAGTAGGGGGACAGGGGGAGACGAGCAGTACTTC	CASSRGTGGDEQYF
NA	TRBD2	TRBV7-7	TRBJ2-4	TGTGCTAGCAGCTTACTCCTAGCGGGAGGGGAAACCAAAAACATTCAGTACTTC	CASSLLLAGGETKNIQYF
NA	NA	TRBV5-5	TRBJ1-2	TGTGCCAGCAGCGTGGGCGGCTATGGCTACACCTTC	CASSVGGYGYTF
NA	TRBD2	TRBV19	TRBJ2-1	TGTGCCAGCAGGGGAACCGGGACTAGCGTATCAGATGAGCAGTTCTTC	CASRGTGTSVSDEQFF
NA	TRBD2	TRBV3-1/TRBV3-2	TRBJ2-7	TGTGCCAGCAGCCGCCGCGGGACTACGTGGAACGAGCAGTACTTC	CASSRRGTTWNEQYF
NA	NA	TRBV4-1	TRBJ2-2	TGCGCCAGCAGCCCAAGAAGAACAGGAACAGCTAACACCGGGGAGCTGTTTTTT	CASSPRRTGTANTGELFF
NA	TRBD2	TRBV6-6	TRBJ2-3	TGTGCCAGCAGCCTTAAAGCGGGGATCACAGATACGCAGTATTTT	CASSLKAGITDTQYF
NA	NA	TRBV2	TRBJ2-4	TGTGCCAGCAGTGAAGTGAAGGAGCTAGCCAAAAACATTCAGTACTTC	CASSEVKELAKNIQYF
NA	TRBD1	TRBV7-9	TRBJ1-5	TGTGCCAGCAGCTCCCTTGGACCGGGACAGGGTCGTAATCAGCCCCAGCATTTT	CASSSLGPGQGRNQPQHF
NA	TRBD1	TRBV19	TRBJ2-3	TGTGCCACCAGTCATCCTACCGGGACAGGGCCCACAGATACGCAGTATTTT	CATSHPTGTGPTDTQYF